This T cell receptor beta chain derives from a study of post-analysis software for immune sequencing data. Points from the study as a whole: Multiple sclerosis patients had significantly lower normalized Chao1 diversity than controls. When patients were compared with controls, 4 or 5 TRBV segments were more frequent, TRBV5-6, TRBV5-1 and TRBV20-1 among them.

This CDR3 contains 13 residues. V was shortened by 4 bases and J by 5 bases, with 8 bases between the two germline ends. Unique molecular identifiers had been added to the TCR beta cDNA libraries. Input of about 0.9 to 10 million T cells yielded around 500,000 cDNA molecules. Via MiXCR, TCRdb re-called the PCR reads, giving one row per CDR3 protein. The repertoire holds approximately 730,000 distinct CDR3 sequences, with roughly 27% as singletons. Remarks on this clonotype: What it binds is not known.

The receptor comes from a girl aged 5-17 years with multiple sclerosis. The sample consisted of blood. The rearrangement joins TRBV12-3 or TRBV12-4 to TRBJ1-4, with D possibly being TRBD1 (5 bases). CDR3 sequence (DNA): TGTGCCAGCAGTTCGGGACCAAATGAAAAACTGTTTTTT. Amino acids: CASSSGPNEKLFF.